The present T cell receptor (beta chain) was sequenced within a study of cytomegalovirus exposure and HLA in healthy donors. Primers: 60 Vbeta forward and 13 Jbeta reverse. Using immunoSEQ multiplex PCR, the repertoire was profiled, and TCRdb retains in-frame clones only, with some absent. The data hold 150,000 to 200,000 clones, with roughly four fifths observed a single time. This receptor was taken from a man aged 35-49 years in good health and CMV-seronegative. Sequencing was done on a sample of PBMCs.

The CDR3 coding sequence is TGTGCCAGCAGTTTTAGTCCCTACGAGCAGTACTTC. As protein: CASSFSPYEQYF. The J gene is TRBJ2-7, the V gene TRBV28; D call uncertain. The ends were cut back, 3 bases at V and 2 bases at J, with 5 bases in the middle. Germline V lookup: CDR1 MDHEN, CDR2 SYDVKM. The CDR3 consists of 12 residues. The full variable domain, completed using reference TRBV28 and TRBJ2-7, is DVKVTQSSRYLVKRTGEKVFLECVQDMDHENMFWYRQDPGLGLRLIYFSYDVKMKEKGDIPEGYSVSREKKERFSLILESASTNQTSMYLCASSFSPYEQYFGPGTRLTVT.